Following are 5 T cell receptor beta chains from one sample sequenced in a study of neurological immune-mediated disorders. TCRdb re-called the 5' RACE reads with MiXCR, one entry per CDR3 protein. Here the sample spans tens of thousands of distinct CDR3 sequences, approximately 5.8% being singletons. The source material was CD4+ T cells from blood. These TCRs come from a woman younger than 35 with multiple sclerosis.

This clonotype was seen ten or more times. The chain joins TRBV9 to TRBJ2-7, with 9 bases that match TRBD2. Germline V lookup: CDR1 SGDLS, CDR2 YYNGEE. The V gene end was trimmed by 0 bases and the J gene end by 5 bases; junction bases not matched to a gene: 9. The CDR3 is 16 amino acids. The chain's CDR3 is CASSVEPSGGLHEQYF. Here the CDR3 DNA reads TGTGCCAGCAGCGTAGAACCGAGCGGGGGGCTCCACGAGCAGTACTTC.

This clonotype has only a few counts. The chain uses TRBV14 and TRBJ2-7, with D possibly being TRBD2 (6 bases). The CDR3 runs to 15 residues. Trimming took off 4 bases at V and 0 bases at J, with 13 bases between the two ends. Germline lookup yields CDR1 SGHDN and CDR2 FVKESK. DNA for the CDR3: TGTGCCAGCAGCCGGGGACTGCGGTACTCCTACGAGCAGTACTTC. This gives the protein CASSRGLRYSYEQYF.

This rearrangement joins TRBV29-1 to TRBJ1-4, with D perhaps matching TRBD1 (6 bases). V shed 3 bases and J shed 5 bases, with 10 bases lying between them. CDR1 and CDR2 (germline): SQVTM, ANQGSEA. This CDR3 is 13 amino acids long. The CDR3 region has the DNA TGCAGCGTTGAGACAGGCTCAAATGAAAAACTGTTTTTT. Translating gives CSVETGSNEKLFF.

This clonotype was seen a few times. The genes are TRBV7-2 and TRBJ1-6, with 9 nucleotides matching TRBD1. Losses at the gene ends were 4 bases for V and 14 bases for J; bases not matched to a gene: 12. The germline gives CDR1 SGHTA, CDR2 FQGNSA. This CDR3 is built from 15 residues. CDR3 loop: CASSSPGTGRESLHF. The CDR3 DNA reads as TGTGCCAGCAGCTCTCCCGGGACAGGGCGTGAATCCCTCCACTTT. The full variable domain, rest sourced from reference TRBV7-2 and TRBJ1-6, is GAGVSQSPSNKVTEKGKDVELRCDPISGHTALYWYRQSLGQGLEFLIYFQGNSAPDKSGLPSDRFSAERTGGSVSTLTIQRTQQEDSAVYLCASSSPGTGRESLHFGNGTRLTVT.

This clonotype occurred many times. The rearrangement joins TRBV20-1 to TRBJ1-2; no clear D gene. The CDR3 runs to 13 residues. In germline, CDR1 is DFQATT, CDR2 SNEGSKA (reference sequence). V lost 0 bases, J lost 6 bases, and 11 bases lay in between. This CDR3 reads CSARDPGRDGYTF. The CDR3 DNA is TGCAGTGCTAGAGATCCGGGAAGGGATGGCTACACCTTC.